What follows are 6 T cell receptor beta chains derived from one specimen sequenced in a study of cytomegalovirus exposure and HLA in healthy donors. In the PCR, 60 Vbeta and 13 Jbeta primers were used. Assay used: immunoSEQ multiplex PCR; TCRdb lists only in-frame clones, some missing. This sample yields 110,000 or so clones, of which approximately 80% are seen a single time; less than 2.5% belongs to the top ten. Sequenced: PBMCs. Every receptor here comes from a woman aged 40-49 years in good health and CMV-seronegative.

J is TRBJ2-3 and V is TRBV29-1; TRBD2 aligns across 8 bases. The V and J ends lost 8 bases and 0 bases, in that order; junction bases with no gene match: 4. Germline V gene sequence: CDR1 SQVTM, CDR2 ANQGSEA. The CDR3 sequence is 13 residues long. Here the CDR3 reads CSLGGGSTDTQYF. CDR3 DNA sequence: TGCAGCCTCGGGGGGGGGAGCACAGATACGCAGTATTTT.

V is TRBV6-1 and J is TRBJ1-5; TRBD1 matches 7 bases. The CDR3 loop spans 13 amino acids. J was trimmed by 0 bases and V by 8 bases; bases with no gene match: 1. CDR1 is MNHNS, CDR2 SASEGT, per germline. The CDR3: CASEGASNQPQHF. The CDR3 DNA reads TGTGCCAGCGAGGGGGCTAGCAATCAGCCCCAGCATTTT.

V usage is TRBV5-4 and J usage is TRBJ1-6; no clear D gene. The CDR3 runs 15 residues. CDR1 is SGHNT, CDR2 YYREEE, per germline (reference sequence). Trimming removed 4 bases at V and 8 bases at J, with 16 bases between. The DNA for the CDR3 is TGTGCCAGCAGCCATGGCGGAGTTCTTGATTCACCCCTCCACTTT. Translated: CASSHGGVLDSPLHF.

The gene calls are TRBV12-5 and TRBJ2-1; TRBD2 matches 11 bases. Germline values: CDR1 LGHNT, CDR2 FRNRAP. The CDR3 extends over 16 amino acids. V was pared by 4 bases and J by 2 bases, with 4 bases of the junction left unmatched. The CDR3 DNA reads TGTGCTAGTGGTTCAAGACTAGCGGGACCCTACAATGAGCAGTTCTTC. It encodes CASGSRLAGPYNEQFF.

This rearrangement joins TRBV19 to TRBJ2-4; 8 bases align to TRBD1. The CDR3 length is 15 residues. With V trimmed by 4 bases and J by 5 bases, 7 bases remained unmatched. Germline CDR1 LNHDA, CDR2 SQIVND (reference sequence). CDR3 in DNA: TGTGCCAGTAGTACGGACAGGGCGGGTCAAAACATTCAGTACTTC. It codes for CASSTDRAGQNIQYF.

The chain uses TRBV4-2 and TRBJ2-1; TRBD2 is a possible D gene (6 bases). Trimming removed 1 base from V and 8 bases from J, with 18 bases in between. The CDR3 has 16 residues. Germline lookup yields CDR1 LGHNA and CDR2 YNFKEQ. The CDR3 loop reads CASSQGRAGFMDEQFF. The CDR3 region has the DNA TGTGCCAGCAGCCAAGGCCGCGCGGGATTTATGGATGAGCAGTTCTTC.